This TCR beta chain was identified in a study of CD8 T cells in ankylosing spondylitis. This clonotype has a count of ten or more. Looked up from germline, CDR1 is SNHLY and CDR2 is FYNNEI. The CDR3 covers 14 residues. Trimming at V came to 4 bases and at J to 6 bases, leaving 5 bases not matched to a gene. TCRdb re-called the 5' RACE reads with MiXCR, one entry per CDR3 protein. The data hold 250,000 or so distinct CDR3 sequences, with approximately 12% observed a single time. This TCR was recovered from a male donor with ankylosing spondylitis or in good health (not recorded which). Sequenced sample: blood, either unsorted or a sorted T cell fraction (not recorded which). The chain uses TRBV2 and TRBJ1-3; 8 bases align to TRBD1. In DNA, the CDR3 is TGTGCCAGCAGTGTGAGCAGGGGGCAAAACACCATATATTTT. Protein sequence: CASSVSRGQNTIYF.